Listed below are T cell receptor beta chains from one sample, sequenced in a study of blood T cell repertoires in COVID-19. The method was immunoSEQ multiplex PCR; TCRdb's version includes in-frame clones alone and lacks a portion of them. Among 300,000 to 400,000 clones listed, roughly nine tenths were seen once. The specimen was PBMCs or T cells enriched from blood (not recorded which). These receptors originate from a young man who had recovered from COVID-19. Both conserved end residues are part of each CDR3. Each record gives: D gene, V gene, J gene, clone size, CDR3 DNA, CDR3 protein. A D gene is named only where the DNA matches it firmly. For some rows the clone size is stated as once, few or many, or as a class when expanded; others skip it.

d_gene: TRBD2
v_gene: TRBV7-6
j_gene: TRBJ2-1
abundance: -
CDR3nt: TGTGCCAGCAGCTTAGAAACGGGAGGGTCGGGTGAGCAGTTCTTC
CDR3aa: CASSLETGGSGEQFF

d_gene: TRBD2
v_gene: TRBV5-4
j_gene: TRBJ2-1
abundance: once
CDR3nt: TGTGCCAGCAGCGTTATAGCGGGTGTCGCGAATGAGCAGTTCTTC
CDR3aa: CASSVIAGVANEQFF

d_gene: TRBD2
v_gene: TRBV20-1
j_gene: TRBJ2-5
abundance: -
CDR3nt: TGCAGTGCTAGCGGGGGGGAGACCCAGTACTTC
CDR3aa: CSASGGETQYF

d_gene: TRBD1
v_gene: TRBV6-5
j_gene: TRBJ1-1
abundance: -
CDR3nt: TGTGCCAGCACCACAAGGGATAAGGGACAGGGTCCTTTCTTT
CDR3aa: CASTTRDKGQGPFF

d_gene: TRBD1
v_gene: TRBV27
j_gene: TRBJ1-2
abundance: once
CDR3nt: TGTGCCAGCAGTTTATTCGGACAGGGGACGTTCGGCTACACCTTC
CDR3aa: CASSLFGQGTFGYTF

d_gene: TRBD1
v_gene: TRBV28
j_gene: TRBJ2-3
abundance: -
CDR3nt: TGTGCCAGCAGTTCTCAGGGGGCCTCAGATACGCAGTATTTT
CDR3aa: CASSSQGASDTQYF

d_gene: TRBD2
v_gene: TRBV3-1/TRBV3-2
j_gene: TRBJ2-5
abundance: -
CDR3nt: TGTGCCAGTTCTAGCGGAGAGACCCAGTACTTC
CDR3aa: CASSSGETQYF

d_gene: TRBD2
v_gene: TRBV2
j_gene: TRBJ2-1
abundance: -
CDR3nt: TGTGCCACCTCGGGACTAGCGGCTCCGGGTGCCTACAATGAGCAGTTCTTC
CDR3aa: CATSGLAAPGAYNEQFF

d_gene: -
v_gene: TRBV9
j_gene: TRBJ2-5
abundance: -
CDR3nt: TGTGCCAGCAGCGTAGCCCAGGGGTTGTTAGGAGAGGCCCAGTACTTC
CDR3aa: CASSVAQGLLGEAQYF

d_gene: TRBD2
v_gene: TRBV6-4
j_gene: TRBJ2-5
abundance: few
CDR3nt: TGTGCCAGCAGTGTTTTCTCTCTAGCGGAAGAACAAGAGACCCAGTACTTC
CDR3aa: CASSVFSLAEEQETQYF

d_gene: -
v_gene: TRBV27
j_gene: TRBJ2-7
abundance: -
CDR3nt: TGTGCCAGCAGCCTAGGGGGCTACGAGCAGTACTTC
CDR3aa: CASSLGGYEQYF

d_gene: -
v_gene: TRBV27
j_gene: TRBJ2-3
abundance: -
CDR3nt: TGTGCCAGCAGTTTTTTGGGGGGACGCACAGATACGCAGTATTTT
CDR3aa: CASSFLGGRTDTQYF

d_gene: TRBD2
v_gene: TRBV10-3
j_gene: TRBJ2-5
abundance: -
CDR3nt: TGTGCCACACAACTAGCGGGAGTCGAGACCCAGTACTTC
CDR3aa: CATQLAGVETQYF

d_gene: -
v_gene: TRBV21-1
j_gene: TRBJ2-1
abundance: -
CDR3nt: TGTGCCAGCAGCAAAGGGGGTAGCGGGAAGCCCCCTGAGAGGTCCTACAATGAGCAGTTCTTC
CDR3aa: CASSKGGSGKPPERSYNEQFF

d_gene: TRBD2
v_gene: TRBV5-4
j_gene: TRBJ2-1
abundance: -
CDR3nt: TGTGCCAGCAGCTTGGTCCAGCTAGCGGGGCGAAAAAATGAGCAGTTCTTC
CDR3aa: CASSLVQLAGRKNEQFF

d_gene: TRBD2
v_gene: TRBV3-1/TRBV3-2
j_gene: TRBJ2-3
abundance: -
CDR3nt: TGTGCCAGCAGCCCTTCGCTCGGGGGGAATACGCAGTATTTT
CDR3aa: CASSPSLGGNTQYF

d_gene: TRBD1
v_gene: TRBV4-1
j_gene: TRBJ1-1
abundance: -
CDR3nt: TGCGCCAGCAGCCAAACCCGGGACAGGCCCAATTTAGCTTTCTTT
CDR3aa: CASSQTRDRPNLAFF

d_gene: -
v_gene: TRBV6-1
j_gene: TRBJ1-4
abundance: -
CDR3nt: TGTGCCAGCAGTGAATTCGGACTGATTAATGAAAAACTGTTTTTT
CDR3aa: CASSEFGLINEKLFF

d_gene: -
v_gene: TRBV28
j_gene: TRBJ1-5
abundance: -
CDR3nt: TGTGCCACCCACGGAGGATCGGCTAGCAATCAGCCCCAGCATTTT
CDR3aa: CATHGGSASNQPQHF